Listed below are T cell receptor beta chains from one sample, sequenced in a study of T cell repertoires in cytomegalovirus infection. TCRdb re-analysed the reads in MiXCR, keeping a single row per CDR3 protein. The table has 250,000 to 350,000 distinct CDR3 sequences, about a quarter seen once. Sequenced material: PBMCs. The source is a human donor in good health (CMV status not recorded). Some clones in this sample may be carry-over from other donors' samples. CDR3s include the opening cysteine and the closing phenylalanine or tryptophan. A D gene is named only where the DNA matches it firmly. A clone size is listed for some rows: how often the clone was seen (once, few, many), or a class if it is expanded.

J	D	V	size	CDR3	DNA
TRBJ2-5	TRBD2	TRBV11-3	-	CASSFSSGETQYF	TGTGCCAGCAGCTTCTCTAGCGGAGAGACCCAGTACTTC
TRBJ2-4	-	TRBV5-4	few	CASSAAEGSKNIQYF	TGTGCCAGCAGCGCGGCCGAGGGGTCCAAAAACATTCAGTACTTC
TRBJ2-3	-	TRBV5-4	few	CASSLDSGTDTQYF	TGTGCCAGCAGCCTTGATAGCGGTACAGATACGCAGTATTTT
TRBJ1-5	-	TRBV14	many	CASSQDRRANQPQHF	TGTGCCAGCAGCCAAGACAGACGTGCCAATCAGCCCCAGCATTTT
TRBJ2-6	-	TRBV14	-	CASSRVRANVLTF	TGTGCCAGCAGCCGGGTTCGGGCCAACGTCCTGACTTTC
TRBJ1-6	-	TRBV7-6	many	CASSHGTSGDSPLHF	TGTGCCAGCAGTCACGGGACCTCCGGGGATTCACCCCTCCACTTT
TRBJ2-7	TRBD1	TRBV6-2/TRBV6-3	-	CASSQPGQTYEQYF	TGTGCCAGCAGTCAACCGGGACAGACCTACGAGCAGTACTTC
TRBJ2-2	-	TRBV12-3/TRBV12-4	few	CASSPRTSTGELFF	TGTGCCAGCAGTCCGCGGACGTCGACCGGGGAGCTGTTTTTT
TRBJ1-5	TRBD1	TRBV6-1	few	CATDRDRAPQPQHF	TGTGCCACCGACCGGGACAGGGCGCCTCAGCCCCAGCATTTT
TRBJ1-1	-	TRBV2	-	CASGGAREAFF	TGTGCCAGCGGGGGGGCTAGGGAAGCTTTCTTT
TRBJ2-1	TRBD2	TRBV7-2	few	CASSLVGLAGEDEQFF	TGTGCCAGCAGCTTAGTGGGACTAGCGGGAGAGGATGAGCAGTTCTTC
TRBJ2-3	-	TRBV5-1	-	CASSLDPTYSDTQYF	TGCGCCAGCAGCTTGGACCCTACTTACAGCGATACGCAGTATTTT
TRBJ2-7	TRBD1	TRBV7-9	-	CASSFDRENEQYF	TGTGCCAGCAGCTTTGACAGGGAAAACGAGCAGTACTTC
TRBJ1-4	-	TRBV20-1	-	CSARETARGLFF	TGCAGTGCTAGAGAAACGGCCCGAGGACTGTTTTTT
TRBJ2-7	TRBD2	TRBV6-1	few	CASSESGVFEQYF	TGTGCCAGCAGTGAAAGCGGGGTCTTCGAGCAGTACTTC
TRBJ2-7	-	TRBV7-2	-	CASSRRGRYEQYF	TGTGCCAGCAGCCGACGAGGGCGCTACGAGCAGTACTTC
TRBJ1-4	-	TRBV10-3	-	CAISERGGQEKLFF	TGTGCCATCAGTGAGCGAGGGGGTCAGGAAAAACTGTTTTTT
TRBJ1-5	-	TRBV29-1	few	CSVNLLTVYSNQPQHF	TGCAGCGTTAACCTCTTGACAGTTTATAGCAATCAGCCCCAGCATTTT
TRBJ1-6	-	TRBV7-9	many	CASNLQTNSPLHF	TGTGCCAGCAACTTGCAGACTAATTCACCCCTCCACTTT
TRBJ2-5	-	TRBV11-2	many	CASSLEAGAFETQYF	TGTGCCAGCAGCTTAGAAGCAGGGGCGTTTGAGACCCAGTACTTC
TRBJ2-2	-	TRBV20-1	once	CSASLQGYAGELFF	TGCAGTGCTAGTCTGCAGGGGTATGCCGGGGAGCTGTTTTTT
TRBJ2-3	-	TRBV7-8	many	CASSFAVGESDTQYF	TGTGCCAGCAGCTTTGCAGTTGGAGAGTCAGATACGCAGTATTTT
TRBJ1-5	-	TRBV20-1	-	CSARDRGSPQHF	TGCAGTGCTAGAGATAGGGGTTCGCCCCAGCATTTT
TRBJ2-1	-	TRBV11-2	many	CASSLLVAEGGEQFF	TGTGCCAGCAGCTTATTGGTAGCGGAGGGTGGTGAGCAGTTCTTC
TRBJ2-1	-	TRBV5-4	-	CASSLDRTDKQFF	TGTGCCAGCAGCTTGGACAGGACCGACAAGCAGTTCTTC
TRBJ2-5	TRBD1	TRBV5-4	-	CASSLWDRQETQYF	TGTGCCAGCAGCTTGTGGGACAGGCAAGAGACCCAGTACTTC
TRBJ1-2	-	TRBV27	-	CASSLLSGDGYTF	TGTGCCAGCAGTTTATTGTCAGGCGATGGCTACACCTTC
TRBJ2-7	TRBD2	TRBV7-9	-	CASKRLAGGPYEQYF	TGTGCCAGCAAAAGACTAGCGGGAGGGCCGTACGAGCAGTACTTC
TRBJ1-5	TRBD1	TRBV24-1	-	CATKDREDQPQHF	TGTGCCACCAAGGACAGGGAGGATCAGCCCCAGCATTTT
TRBJ1-1	-	TRBV19	-	CASSARGARNTEAFF	TGTGCCAGTAGTGCGCGGGGGGCGCGGAACACTGAAGCTTTCTTT
TRBJ2-1	-	TRBV19	-	CASSIGGRNEQFF	TGTGCCAGTAGTATAGGGGGAAGGAATGAGCAGTTCTTC
TRBJ1-2	-	TRBV7-2	many	CASSLAGARTYGYTF	TGTGCCAGCAGCTTAGCCGGGGCGAGGACCTATGGCTACACCTTC
TRBJ2-7	TRBD2	TRBV12-3/TRBV12-4	few	CASSPSSSGVRYEQYF	TGTGCCAGCAGCCCCTCCTCTAGCGGGGTCCGCTACGAGCAGTACTTC
TRBJ1-2	-	TRBV12-3/TRBV12-4	few	CASSLEDGYGYTF	TGTGCCAGCAGTTTGGAGGACGGATATGGCTACACCTTC
TRBJ1-1	TRBD1	TRBV7-2	few	CASSAGTVGNEAFF	TGTGCCAGCAGCGCCGGGACAGTGGGGAACGAAGCTTTCTTT
TRBJ1-5	-	TRBV7-2	-	CASSSRVQQPQHF	TGTGCCAGCAGCTCCAGGGTTCAGCAGCCCCAGCATTTT
TRBJ1-1	TRBD1	TRBV7-9	few	CASSSPGQGDDTEAFF	TGTGCCAGCAGCTCACCGGGACAGGGTGATGACACTGAAGCTTTCTTT
TRBJ2-1	TRBD1	TRBV6-2/TRBV6-3	-	CASVVGGFDNEQFF	TGTGCCAGCGTGGTAGGGGGCTTCGACAATGAGCAGTTCTTC
TRBJ1-1	-	TRBV7-9	-	CASSLGGWAEAFF	TGTGCCAGCAGCTTAGGGGGGTGGGCTGAAGCTTTCTTT
TRBJ2-5	TRBD2	TRBV6-6	-	CAIQPSGSETQYF	TGTGCCATCCAGCCGAGCGGGAGTGAGACCCAGTACTTC
TRBJ1-2	-	TRBV28	-	CAGRDNYGYTF	TGTGCCGGCAGGGATAACTATGGCTACACCTTC
TRBJ1-1	-	TRBV5-1	-	CASSSYTPGASEAFF	TGCGCCAGCAGCTCCTATACCCCAGGGGCCTCTGAAGCTTTCTTT
TRBJ1-5	-	TRBV28	-	CASSLLGARSNQPQHF	TGTGCCAGCAGTTTATTGGGGGCAAGGAGCAATCAGCCCCAGCATTTT
TRBJ2-5	-	TRBV29-1	few	CSVVGGGGTQYF	TGCAGCGTCGTGGGGGGCGGCGGGACCCAGTACTTC
TRBJ2-2	-	TRBV12-3/TRBV12-4	-	CASTLLGELFF	TGTGCCAGCACCCTCCTCGGGGAGCTGTTTTTT
TRBJ2-3	-	TRBV7-8	many	CASSVYPSTDTQYF	TGTGCCAGCAGTGTATACCCTAGCACAGATACGCAGTATTTT
TRBJ2-2	TRBD2	TRBV19	few	CASLLAGAGTGELFF	TGTGCCAGCCTACTAGCGGGAGCCGGTACCGGGGAGCTGTTTTTT
TRBJ2-2	-	TRBV11-1	-	CASSPNGENGELFF	TGTGCCAGCAGCCCAAATGGGGAGAACGGGGAGCTGTTTTTT
TRBJ2-2	TRBD1	TRBV24-1	-	CATSDATPGQGISGELFF	TGTGCCACCAGTGATGCGACCCCGGGACAGGGAATCTCCGGGGAGCTGTTTTTT
TRBJ2-2	TRBD2	TRBV6-1	many	CASSRKAGVDTGELFF	TGTGCCAGCAGTCGAAAAGCGGGAGTGGACACCGGGGAGCTGTTTTTT
TRBJ1-2	-	TRBV7-2	many	CASSLGQGSRGYTF	TGTGCCAGCAGCTTAGGGCAGGGTTCGAGGGGCTACACCTTC
TRBJ2-1	-	TRBV7-2	few	CASSSFGTSYNEQFF	TGTGCCAGCAGCTCCTTCGGGACCTCCTACAATGAGCAGTTCTTC
TRBJ2-3	-	TRBV28	-	CASSLSARGLSTDTQYF	TGTGCCAGCAGTTTATCGGCCAGGGGTCTTAGCACAGATACGCAGTATTTT
TRBJ2-3	TRBD1	TRBV20-1	-	CSAGDRVPDTQYF	TGCAGTGCTGGAGACAGGGTTCCAGATACGCAGTATTTT
TRBJ2-4	-	TRBV3-1	-	CASSRRDRENIQYF	TGTGCCAGCAGCCGGAGGGACAGAGAAAACATTCAGTACTTC
TRBJ2-2	TRBD2	TRBV7-2	many	CASSLGGGLTTGELFF	TGTGCCAGCAGCTTAGGGGGGGGACTAACCACCGGGGAGCTGTTTTTT
TRBJ2-1	-	TRBV6-6	many	CASSPPQAGFIKNEQFF	TGTGCCAGCAGCCCCCCCCAAGCAGGGTTCATCAAAAATGAGCAGTTCTTC